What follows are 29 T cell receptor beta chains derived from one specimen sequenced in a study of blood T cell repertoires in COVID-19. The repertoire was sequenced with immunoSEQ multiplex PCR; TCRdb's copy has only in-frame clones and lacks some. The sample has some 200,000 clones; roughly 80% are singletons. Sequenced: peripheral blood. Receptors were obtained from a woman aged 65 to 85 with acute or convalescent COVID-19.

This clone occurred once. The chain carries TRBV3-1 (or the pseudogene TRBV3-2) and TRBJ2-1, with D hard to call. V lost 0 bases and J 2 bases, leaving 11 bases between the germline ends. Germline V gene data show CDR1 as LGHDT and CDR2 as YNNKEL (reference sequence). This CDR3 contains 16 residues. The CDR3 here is CASSQDPTPTYNEQFF. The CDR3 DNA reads TGTGCCAGCAGCCAAGACCCCACGCCTACCTACAATGAGCAGTTCTTC.

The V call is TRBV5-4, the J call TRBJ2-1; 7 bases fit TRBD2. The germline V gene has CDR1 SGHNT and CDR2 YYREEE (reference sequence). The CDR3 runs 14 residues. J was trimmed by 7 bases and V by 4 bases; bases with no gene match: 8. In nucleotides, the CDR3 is TGTGCCAGCAGCCCCTCAGGACTAGTTAATGAGCAGTTCTTC. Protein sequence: CASSPSGLVNEQFF.

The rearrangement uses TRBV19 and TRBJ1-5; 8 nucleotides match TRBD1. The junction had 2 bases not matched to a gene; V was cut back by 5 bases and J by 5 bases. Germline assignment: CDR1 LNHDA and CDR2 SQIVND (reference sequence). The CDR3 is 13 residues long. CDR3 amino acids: CASSWGQDQPQHF. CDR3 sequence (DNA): TGTGCCAGTAGTTGGGGACAGGATCAGCCCCAGCATTTT.

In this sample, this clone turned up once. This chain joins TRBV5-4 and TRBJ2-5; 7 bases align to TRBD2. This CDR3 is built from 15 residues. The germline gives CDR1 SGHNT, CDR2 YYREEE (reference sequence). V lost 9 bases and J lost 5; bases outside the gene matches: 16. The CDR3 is CATHPTSRREETQYF. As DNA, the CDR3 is TGTGCCACTCACCCGACTAGCCGGCGGGAGGAGACCCAGTACTTC.

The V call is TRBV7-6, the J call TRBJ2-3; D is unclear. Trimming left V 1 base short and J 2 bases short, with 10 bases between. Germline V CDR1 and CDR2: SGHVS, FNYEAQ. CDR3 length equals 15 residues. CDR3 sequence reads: CASSLGALTTDTQYF. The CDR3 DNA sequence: TGTGCCAGCAGCTTAGGGGCCCTTACCACAGATACGCAGTATTTT.

CDR3 nucleotide sequence: TGTGCCAGCAGTTACTCGGGGGGACTAGCGAATGAGCAGTTCTTC. This codes for CASSYSGGLANEQFF. V usage is TRBV6-5 and J usage is TRBJ2-1; TRBD2 matches at 10 bases. In germline, CDR1 is MNHEY, CDR2 SVGAGI. The J segment lost 7 bases and the V segment lost 0 bases, leaving 3 bases of the junction unmatched. The CDR3 totals 15 residues.

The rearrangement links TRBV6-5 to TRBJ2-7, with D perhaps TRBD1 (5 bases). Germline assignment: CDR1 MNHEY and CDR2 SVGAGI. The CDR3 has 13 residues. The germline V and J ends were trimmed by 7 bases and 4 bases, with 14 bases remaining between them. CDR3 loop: CASKEGVRYEQYF. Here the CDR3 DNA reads TGTGCCAGCAAAGAAGGGGTTCGGTACGAGCAGTACTTC.

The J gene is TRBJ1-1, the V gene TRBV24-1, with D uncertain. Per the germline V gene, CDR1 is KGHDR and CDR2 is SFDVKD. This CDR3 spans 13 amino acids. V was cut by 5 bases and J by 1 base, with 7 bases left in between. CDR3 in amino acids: CATSVGSNTEAFF. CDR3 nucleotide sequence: TGTGCCACCAGTGTCGGGTCGAACACTGAAGCTTTCTTT.

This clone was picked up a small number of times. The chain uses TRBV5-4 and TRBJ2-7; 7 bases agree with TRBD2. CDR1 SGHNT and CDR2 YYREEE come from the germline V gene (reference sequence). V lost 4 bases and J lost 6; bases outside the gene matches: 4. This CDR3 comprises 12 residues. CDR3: CASSREVGEQYF. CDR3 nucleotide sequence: TGTGCCAGCAGCCGGGAGGTAGGCGAGCAGTACTTC.

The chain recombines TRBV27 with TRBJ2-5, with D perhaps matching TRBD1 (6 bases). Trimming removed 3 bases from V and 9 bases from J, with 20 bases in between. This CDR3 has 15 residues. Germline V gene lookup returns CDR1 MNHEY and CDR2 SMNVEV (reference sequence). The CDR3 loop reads CASSFGQGRMQAQYF. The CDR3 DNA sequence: TGTGCCAGCAGTTTCGGGCAGGGGCGCATGCAGGCCCAGTACTTC.

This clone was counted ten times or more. The CDR3 loop is CASSFSSGSYQETQYF. The CDR3 nucleotides read TGTGCCAGCAGTTTTTCGAGCGGGAGTTACCAAGAGACCCAGTACTTC. The chain combines TRBV28 with TRBJ2-5, with TRBD2 matching over 8 bases. This CDR3 comprises 16 residues. Germline V lookup: CDR1 MDHEN, CDR2 SYDVKM. The ends lost 3 bases at V and 0 bases at J; junction bases unmatched: 6.

CDR3 loop: CASSQIREAALFF. The CDR3 DNA reads as TGTGCCAGCAGCCAAATCCGGGAGGCGGCTCTGTTTTTT. The chain combines TRBV14 with TRBJ1-4; D uncertain. V lost 2 bases to trimming and J lost 14 bases, with 15 bases between them. The CDR3 is 13 amino acids. Germline CDR1 and CDR2: SGHDN and FVKESK.

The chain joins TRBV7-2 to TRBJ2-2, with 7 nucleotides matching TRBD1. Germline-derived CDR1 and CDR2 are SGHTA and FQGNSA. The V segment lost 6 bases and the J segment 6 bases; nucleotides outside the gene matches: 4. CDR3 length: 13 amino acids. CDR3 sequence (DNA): TGTGCCAGCAGTTGGACAGGAGCCGGGGAGCTGTTTTTT. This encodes CASSWTGAGELFF.

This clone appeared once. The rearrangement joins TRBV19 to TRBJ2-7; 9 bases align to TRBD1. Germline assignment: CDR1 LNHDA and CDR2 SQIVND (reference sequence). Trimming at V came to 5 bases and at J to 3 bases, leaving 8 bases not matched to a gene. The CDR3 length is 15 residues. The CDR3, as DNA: TGTGCCAGTAGTCCCCTCGGGACAGGGAACTACGAGCAGTACTTC. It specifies CASSPLGTGNYEQYF.

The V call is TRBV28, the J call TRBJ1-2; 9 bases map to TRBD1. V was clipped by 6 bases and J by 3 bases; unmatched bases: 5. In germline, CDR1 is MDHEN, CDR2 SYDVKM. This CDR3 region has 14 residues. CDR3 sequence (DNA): TGTGCCAGCAGGTTACAGGGGGCAGACTATGGCTACACCTTC. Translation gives CASRLQGADYGYTF.

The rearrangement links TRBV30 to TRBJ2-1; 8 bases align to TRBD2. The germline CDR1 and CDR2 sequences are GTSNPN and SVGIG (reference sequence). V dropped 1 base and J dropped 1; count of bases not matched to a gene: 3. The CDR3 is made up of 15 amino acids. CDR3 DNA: TGTGCCTGGAGTGGCGGGAGGAGATCCTACAATGAGCAGTTCTTC. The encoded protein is CAWSGGRRSYNEQFF. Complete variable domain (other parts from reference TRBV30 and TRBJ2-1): SQTIHQWPATLVQPVGSPLSLECTVEGTSNPNLYWYRQAAGRGLQLLFYSVGIGQISSEVPQNLSASRPQDRQFILSSKKLLLSDSGFYLCAWSGGRRSYNEQFFGPGTRLTVL.

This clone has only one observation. In DNA, the CDR3 is TGTGCCAGCAGCTTAGCCTTAACAGGGAACTCCTACAATGAGCAGTTCTTC. It yields the protein CASSLALTGNSYNEQFF. The J gene is TRBJ2-1, the V gene TRBV7-9; a possible D gene is TRBD1 (6 bases). Deletions cut 0 bases from V and 0 bases from J, with 12 bases between. The CDR3 covers 17 residues. Germline loops: CDR1 SEHNR, CDR2 FQNEAQ (reference sequence).

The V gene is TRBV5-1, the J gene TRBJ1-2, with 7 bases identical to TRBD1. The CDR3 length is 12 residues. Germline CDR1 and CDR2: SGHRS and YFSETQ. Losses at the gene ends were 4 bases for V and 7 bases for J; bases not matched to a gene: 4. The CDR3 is CASSPEGAGYTF. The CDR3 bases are TGCGCCAGCAGCCCGGAGGGGGCTGGCTACACCTTC.

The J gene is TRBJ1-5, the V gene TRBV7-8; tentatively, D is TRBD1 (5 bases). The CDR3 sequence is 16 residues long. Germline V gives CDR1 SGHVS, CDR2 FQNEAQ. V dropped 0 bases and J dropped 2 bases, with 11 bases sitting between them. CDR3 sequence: CASSLARQGGNQPQHF. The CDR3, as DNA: TGTGCCAGCAGCTTAGCGCGCCAGGGTGGCAATCAGCCCCAGCATTTT.

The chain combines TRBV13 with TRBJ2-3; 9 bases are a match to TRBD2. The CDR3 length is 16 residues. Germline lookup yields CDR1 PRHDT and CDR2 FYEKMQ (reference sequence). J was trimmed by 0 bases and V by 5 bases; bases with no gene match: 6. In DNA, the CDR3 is TGTGCCAGCAGCAGCCGGACTAGCGCCAGCACAGATACGCAGTATTTT. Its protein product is CASSSRTSASTDTQYF. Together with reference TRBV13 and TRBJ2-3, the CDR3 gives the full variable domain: AAGVIQSPRHLIKEKRETATLKCYPIPRHDTVYWYQQGPGQDPQFLISFYEKMQSDKGSIPDRFSAQQFSDYHSELNMSSLELGDSALYFCASSSRTSASTDTQYFGPGTRLTVL.

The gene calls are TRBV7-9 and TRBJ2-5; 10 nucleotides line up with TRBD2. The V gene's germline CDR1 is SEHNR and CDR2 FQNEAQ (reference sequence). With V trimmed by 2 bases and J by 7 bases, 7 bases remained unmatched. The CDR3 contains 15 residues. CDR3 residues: CASSLLAGGSGTQYF. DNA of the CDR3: TGTGCCAGCAGCTTATTAGCGGGAGGCTCCGGGACCCAGTACTTC.

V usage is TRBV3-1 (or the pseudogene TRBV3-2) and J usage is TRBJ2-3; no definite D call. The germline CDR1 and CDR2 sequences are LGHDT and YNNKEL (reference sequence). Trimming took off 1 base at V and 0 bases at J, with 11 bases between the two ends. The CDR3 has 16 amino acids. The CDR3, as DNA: TGTGCCAGCAGCCAAGTGCTATCCTTTAGCACAGATACGCAGTATTTT. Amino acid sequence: CASSQVLSFSTDTQYF.

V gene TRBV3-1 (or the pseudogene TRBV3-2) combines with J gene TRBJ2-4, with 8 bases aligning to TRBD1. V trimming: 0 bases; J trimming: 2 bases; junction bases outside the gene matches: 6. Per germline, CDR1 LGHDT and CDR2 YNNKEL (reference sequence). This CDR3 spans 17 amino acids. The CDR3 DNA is TGTGCCAGCAGCCAAGATCTCTACAGGGGGACCAAAAACATTCAGTACTTC. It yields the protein CASSQDLYRGTKNIQYF.

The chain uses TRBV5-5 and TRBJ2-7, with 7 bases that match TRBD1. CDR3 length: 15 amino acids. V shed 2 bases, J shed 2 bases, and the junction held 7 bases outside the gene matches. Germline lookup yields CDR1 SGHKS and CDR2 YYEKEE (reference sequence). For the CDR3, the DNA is TGTGCCAGCAGCTTCCCCGGGACAGCCACCTACGAGCAGTACTTC. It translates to CASSFPGTATYEQYF.

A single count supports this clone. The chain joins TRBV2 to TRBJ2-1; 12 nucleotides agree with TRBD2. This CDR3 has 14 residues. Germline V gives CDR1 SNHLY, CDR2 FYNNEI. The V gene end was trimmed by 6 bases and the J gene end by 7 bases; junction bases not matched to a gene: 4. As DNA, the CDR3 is TGTGCCAGCAGGCGGACTAGCGGGATAAATGAGCAGTTCTTC. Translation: CASRRTSGINEQFF. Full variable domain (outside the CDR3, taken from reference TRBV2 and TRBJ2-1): EPEVTQTPSHQVTQMGQEVILRCVPISNHLYFYWYRQILGQKVEFLVSFYNNEISEKSEIFDDQFSVERPDGSNFTLKIRSTKLEDSAMYFCASRRTSGINEQFFGPGTRLTVL.

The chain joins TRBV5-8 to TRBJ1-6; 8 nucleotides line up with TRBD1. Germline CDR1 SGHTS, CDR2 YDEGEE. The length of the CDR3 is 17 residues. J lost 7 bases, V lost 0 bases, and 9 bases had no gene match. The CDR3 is CASSLVQGALKNSPLHF. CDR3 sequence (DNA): TGTGCCAGCAGCTTGGTTCAGGGGGCGCTGAAAAATTCACCCCTCCACTTT.

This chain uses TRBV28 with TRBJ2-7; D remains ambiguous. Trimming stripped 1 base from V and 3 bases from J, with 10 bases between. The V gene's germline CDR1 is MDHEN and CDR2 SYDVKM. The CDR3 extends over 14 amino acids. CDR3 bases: TGTGCCAGCAGTTTATCCGTCCAGAACTACGAGCAGTACTTC. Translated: CASSLSVQNYEQYF.

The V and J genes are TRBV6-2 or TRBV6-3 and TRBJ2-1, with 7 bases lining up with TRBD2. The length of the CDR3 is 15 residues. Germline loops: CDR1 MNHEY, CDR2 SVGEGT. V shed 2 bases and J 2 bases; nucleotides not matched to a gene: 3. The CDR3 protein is CASSYGSGPYNEQFF. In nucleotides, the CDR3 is TGTGCCAGCAGTTACGGTAGCGGGCCCTACAATGAGCAGTTCTTC.

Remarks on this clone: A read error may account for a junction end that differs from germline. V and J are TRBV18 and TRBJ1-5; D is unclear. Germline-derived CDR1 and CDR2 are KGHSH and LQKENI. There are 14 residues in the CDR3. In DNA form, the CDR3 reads TGTGCCAGCTCGATGACCGATAGCAATCAGCCCCGGCATTTT. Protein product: CASSMTDSNQPRHF.